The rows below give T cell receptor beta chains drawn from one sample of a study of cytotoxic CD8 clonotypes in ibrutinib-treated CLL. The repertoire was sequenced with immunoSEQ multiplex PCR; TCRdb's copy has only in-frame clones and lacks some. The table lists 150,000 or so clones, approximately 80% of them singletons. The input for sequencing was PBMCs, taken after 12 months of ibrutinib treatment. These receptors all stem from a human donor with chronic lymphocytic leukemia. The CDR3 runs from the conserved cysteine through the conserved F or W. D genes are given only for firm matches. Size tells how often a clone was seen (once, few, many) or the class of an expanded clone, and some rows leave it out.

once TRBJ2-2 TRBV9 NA TGTGCCAGCAGCGTAGTTTTGGGAGTAAACACCGGGGAGCTGTTTTTT CASSVVLGVNTGELFF
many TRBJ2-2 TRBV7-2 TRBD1 TGTGCCAGCAGCTTAGATCAGGGGGCGGTCGGGGAGCTGTTTTTT CASSLDQGAVGELFF
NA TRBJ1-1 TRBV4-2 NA TGTGCCAGCAGCCCTCAGGGAGACACTGAAGCTTTCTTT CASSPQGDTEAFF
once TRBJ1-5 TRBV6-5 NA TGTGCCAGCAGTTCCACCGGCAGGGGCAATCAGCCCCAGCATTTT CASSSTGRGNQPQHF
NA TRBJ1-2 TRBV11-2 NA TGTGCCAGCAGCACCCCAGGCTCCGCAGACTACAGGAACTATGGCTACACCTTC CASSTPGSADYRNYGYTF
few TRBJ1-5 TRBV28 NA TGTGCCCTTGGGGCAGGCCTCAATCAGCCCCAGCATTTT CALGAGLNQPQHF
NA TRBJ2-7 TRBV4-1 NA TGCGCCAGCAGCCAAGGAACCGTAGGGATCTACGAGCAGTACTTC CASSQGTVGIYEQYF
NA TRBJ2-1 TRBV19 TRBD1 TGTGCCAGTAGTATAGGACGGACAGGGGGCCGGAATGAGCAGTTCTTC CASSIGRTGGRNEQFF
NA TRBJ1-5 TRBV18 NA TGTGCCAGCTCACGGCGGCCAGATAGCAATCAGCCCCAGCATTTT CASSRRPDSNQPQHF
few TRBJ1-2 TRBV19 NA TGTGCCAGTAGTATCGGGCAGGGCTATGGCTACACCTTC CASSIGQGYGYTF
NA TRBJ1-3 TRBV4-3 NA TGCGCCAGCAGCCAAACGGGGACCGCTGGAAACACCATATATTTT CASSQTGTAGNTIYF